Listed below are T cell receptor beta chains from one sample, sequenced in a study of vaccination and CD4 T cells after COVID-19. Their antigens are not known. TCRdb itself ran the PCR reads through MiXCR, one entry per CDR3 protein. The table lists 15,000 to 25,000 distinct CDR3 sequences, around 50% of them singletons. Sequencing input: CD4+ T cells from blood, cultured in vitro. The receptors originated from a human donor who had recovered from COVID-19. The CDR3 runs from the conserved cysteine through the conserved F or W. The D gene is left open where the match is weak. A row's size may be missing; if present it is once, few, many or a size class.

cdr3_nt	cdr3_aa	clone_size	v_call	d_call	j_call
TGCAGTGCTAGTGCGGGGGCCGGGGATGACACAGATACGCAGTATTTT	CSASAGAGDDTDTQYF	NA	TRBV20-1	NA	TRBJ2-3
TGTGCCAGTATCGACAGGGGGGGGAACACCGGGGAGCTGTTTTTT	CASIDRGGNTGELFF	few	TRBV19	TRBD1	TRBJ2-2
TGCGCCAGCAGCTTGGCCGGGGGGCTCGGAGATACGCAGTATTTT	CASSLAGGLGDTQYF	few	TRBV5-1	NA	TRBJ2-3
TGTGCCACCAGTGACTACAGGAATGAGCAGTTCTTC	CATSDYRNEQFF	NA	TRBV24-1	NA	TRBJ2-1
TGTGCCAGCAGCCTGGGACAGGGGGACTATGGCTACACCTTC	CASSLGQGDYGYTF	NA	TRBV5-3	TRBD1	TRBJ1-2
TGTGCCAGCAGCTTATCGCTAGATACAGATACGCAGTATTTT	CASSLSLDTDTQYF	NA	TRBV7-2	NA	TRBJ2-3
TGTGCCAGCAGCTATAAAAGGGCTGGTGGGGCCTACGAGCAGTACTTC	CASSYKRAGGAYEQYF	NA	TRBV3-1	NA	TRBJ2-7
TGTGCTAGTGGTTTGGTCCAGGACTATCCCTATTCGACCCAGTACTTC	CASGLVQDYPYSTQYF	NA	TRBV12-5	NA	TRBJ2-5
TGTGCCAGCAGTCTGCGGGGCTTCGCTGAAGCTTTCTTT	CASSLRGFAEAFF	NA	TRBV6-1	NA	TRBJ1-1
TGTGCCAGCAGTTACTCGATAACAATGGGGAATTCACCCCTCCACTTT	CASSYSITMGNSPLHF	NA	TRBV6-5	NA	TRBJ1-6
TGCAGTGTTGTCGGGACCGAAGACTATGGCTACACCTTC	CSVVGTEDYGYTF	NA	TRBV20-1	NA	TRBJ1-2
TGTGCCAGTAGTATAAGGACAGGGATGGGCGACGAGCAGTACTTC	CASSIRTGMGDEQYF	once	TRBV19	TRBD1	TRBJ2-7
TGTGCCAGCGGGGGGACAAGTAGCAATCAGCCCCAGCATTTT	CASGGTSSNQPQHF	few	TRBV27	NA	TRBJ1-5
TGCGCCAGCAGCTTCGGGGGGGCCGGCACAGATACGCAGTATTTT	CASSFGGAGTDTQYF	few	TRBV5-1	TRBD2	TRBJ2-3
TGTGCCAGCAGCTTAACTAGCTTAAGCTGGGGCGAGACCCAGTACTTC	CASSLTSLSWGETQYF	NA	TRBV7-3	NA	TRBJ2-5
TGTGCCAGCAGTTTAATCTCAGTCAATCAGCCCCAGCATTTT	CASSLISVNQPQHF	NA	TRBV12-3/TRBV12-4	NA	TRBJ1-5
TGTGCCAGCAGTTTAACAGGGTGCGATTCACCCCTCCACTTT	CASSLTGCDSPLHF	NA	TRBV12-3/TRBV12-4	NA	TRBJ1-6
TGTGCCAGCAGGGACCTAGGCAGGCAGACCCAGTACTTC	CASRDLGRQTQYF	NA	TRBV12-3/TRBV12-4	NA	TRBJ2-5
TGCAGTGCCTACCACAGGGGCCTTCCCTACAATGAGCAGTTCTTC	CSAYHRGLPYNEQFF	NA	TRBV20-1	TRBD1	TRBJ2-1
TGTGCCAGCAGGGCCGGCGTGAACACTGAAGCTTTCTTT	CASRAGVNTEAFF	once	TRBV6-1	NA	TRBJ1-1
TGTGCCAGCAGTTTCGGTCTAGCGGGAGAGACCCAGTACTTC	CASSFGLAGETQYF	NA	TRBV12-3/TRBV12-4	TRBD2	TRBJ2-5
TGTGCCAGCAGCTTGGGGGGGAAAATAAACAGGGGGGGTAGCACAGATACGCAGTATTTT	CASSLGGKINRGGSTDTQYF	few	TRBV5-4	NA	TRBJ2-3
TGTGCCAGCAGCAGGGGGGGCAGGGGGAGCTACAATGAGCAGTTCTTC	CASSRGGRGSYNEQFF	NA	TRBV5-4	NA	TRBJ2-1
TGTGCCACCGCCAAAGCTATAGAGATTAGGACAGATACGCAGTATTTT	CATAKAIEIRTDTQYF	NA	TRBV7-9	NA	TRBJ2-3
TGTGCCAGCAGTCCGGGGGACAGGGATCAGCCCCAGCATTTT	CASSPGDRDQPQHF	once	TRBV11-2	TRBD1	TRBJ1-5
TGTGCCAGTAGTAGAGGGCCGCAAATGAACACTGAAGCTTTCTTT	CASSRGPQMNTEAFF	NA	TRBV19	NA	TRBJ1-1
TGTGCCAGCAGCTGGGTCGATGCGACCGTTCAAGAGACCCAGTACTTC	CASSWVDATVQETQYF	few	TRBV11-2	NA	TRBJ2-5
TGTGCCAGCAGCTTAAACCCGGGGGCCACGTACGAGCAGTACTTC	CASSLNPGATYEQYF	NA	TRBV7-7	NA	TRBJ2-7
TGTGCCAGCAGTTTATCGGGGAGGGTAGAGGGCTACACCTTC	CASSLSGRVEGYTF	few	TRBV27	NA	TRBJ1-2
TGTGCCAGCAGTTCCGACAGGCCCAGCTCCTACGAGCAGTACTTC	CASSSDRPSSYEQYF	NA	TRBV2	NA	TRBJ2-7
TGCAGTGCTAGAGTCTACCAGGGCAATAGCAATCAGCCCCAGCATTTT	CSARVYQGNSNQPQHF	NA	TRBV20-1	NA	TRBJ1-5
TGCAGTGCTAGAGTGGCTAGCACAGATACGCAGTATTTT	CSARVASTDTQYF	NA	TRBV20-1	NA	TRBJ2-3
TGCGCCAGCAGCGGCGCGGGACAAGAGACCCAGTACTTC	CASSGAGQETQYF	once	TRBV5-1	NA	TRBJ2-5
TGTGCCACCAGTGATTTGCCTATGACGGGGACCTACGAGCAGTACTTC	CATSDLPMTGTYEQYF	NA	TRBV24-1	NA	TRBJ2-7
TGTGCCAGTAGTATGAACACTATTTATCAGCCCCAGCATTTT	CASSMNTIYQPQHF	NA	TRBV19	NA	TRBJ1-5
TGTGCCAGTAGTATAGAGGGCAGGCAAGAGACCCAGTACTTC	CASSIEGRQETQYF	NA	TRBV19	NA	TRBJ2-5
TGTGCCAGCAGTGAAATCGGGGGGGGTACCTACGAGCAGTACTTC	CASSEIGGGTYEQYF	NA	TRBV2	TRBD2	TRBJ2-7
TGTGCCAGCAGTTCTCGACAGGGAGGGGGTTATGGCTACACCTTC	CASSSRQGGGYGYTF	NA	TRBV6-5	TRBD1	TRBJ1-2
TGTGCCAGCAGCTCCGGAGACAGGGGGTCCCCTCTAACCACCCTCTCCTATAATTCACCCCTCCACTTT	CASSSGDRGSPLTTLSYNSPLHF	NA	TRBV7-2	TRBD1	TRBJ1-6
TGTGCCAGCAGTTACGGGGGACTAGCGGGGGATACGCAGTATTTT	CASSYGGLAGDTQYF	once	TRBV6-2/TRBV6-3	TRBD2	TRBJ2-3
TGTGCCAGCACCCGCCGCACCACAGGGGGCTCCTACGAGCAGTACTTC	CASTRRTTGGSYEQYF	NA	TRBV6-1	TRBD1	TRBJ2-7
TGTGCCAGCAGTTCGGGACAGGGTCGGGCTTTCTTT	CASSSGQGRAFF	few	TRBV6-5	TRBD1	TRBJ1-1
TGTGCCAGCAGCTTAGGAAGGGGTGGGGAAGAGACCCAGTACTTC	CASSLGRGGEETQYF	NA	TRBV7-9	NA	TRBJ2-5
TGTGCCAGTAGCTCCTCCTCGACAGGCTTTGGAGGTGGCTACACCTTC	CASSSSSTGFGGGYTF	NA	TRBV19	NA	TRBJ1-2
TGTGCCAGTAAGCCCCAGGTCGGAGGGTCCTATGGCTACACCTTC	CASKPQVGGSYGYTF	NA	TRBV19	NA	TRBJ1-2
TGTGCCAGCAGTTCGCGGGACACATACGAGCAGTACTTC	CASSSRDTYEQYF	NA	TRBV28	NA	TRBJ2-7
TGTGCCAGCAGTCTACGGAACACTGAAGCTTTCTTT	CASSLRNTEAFF	NA	TRBV6-1	NA	TRBJ1-1
TGTGCCAGTAGTATCAAATCCGGGACAGGGGTCGAGCAGTACTTC	CASSIKSGTGVEQYF	few	TRBV19	TRBD1	TRBJ2-7
TGTGCCAGCAGTTTATTCTCCGGGAGAACAGATACGCAGTATTTT	CASSLFSGRTDTQYF	few	TRBV28	NA	TRBJ2-3
TGCGCCAGCAGCCCTTCTCCGGGACAGACGAACACTGAAGCTTTCTTT	CASSPSPGQTNTEAFF	NA	TRBV5-1	TRBD1	TRBJ1-1
TGTGCCAGCAGTTTTGGGGGACAGGGAGGACAGCCCCAGCATTTT	CASSFGGQGGQPQHF	NA	TRBV28	TRBD1	TRBJ1-5
TGCAGTGCTAGAGGAGGCCTCGCGGTCAACACAGATACGCAGTATTTT	CSARGGLAVNTDTQYF	few	TRBV20-1	NA	TRBJ2-3
TGTGCCAGCACGAACAGGGGGACAGGGGGCCTAGGTGGGGCCAACGTCCTGACTTTC	CASTNRGTGGLGGANVLTF	few	TRBV6-1	TRBD1	TRBJ2-6
TGCAGTGCTGGGAAGGGGGGCACTGAAGCTTTCTTT	CSAGKGGTEAFF	few	TRBV20-1	NA	TRBJ1-1
TGTGCTAGTGGTTTGGTACTGGGTAGCGGGAGAGAGACCGGGGAGCTGTTTTTT	CASGLVLGSGRETGELFF	few	TRBV12-5	TRBD2	TRBJ2-2
TGTGCCAGCAGTGTAGGGGGCCCCTACAATGAGCAGTTCTTC	CASSVGGPYNEQFF	NA	TRBV6-1	TRBD1	TRBJ2-1
TGTGCCAGCAGTGAATTGGGCAGGGCGCTTTGGGGCACAGATACGCAGTATTTT	CASSELGRALWGTDTQYF	NA	TRBV6-1	NA	TRBJ2-3